The 8 T cell receptor beta chains reported below all come from one sample, sequenced in a study of T cells in Graves' hyperthyroidism and ophthalmopathy. TCR beta CDR3 regions were amplified from RNA. First-round RT-PCR targeting the TCR CDR3 was performed with the HTBI primer set. TCRdb itself ran the multiplex PCR reads through MiXCR, one entry per CDR3 protein. The repertoire includes approximately 560,000 distinct CDR3 sequences, 40% to 55% of them detected once, and about 7.8% sits in the top ten. Sequenced input: peripheral blood or thyroid tissue (not recorded which). Every receptor here comes from a woman aged 18 to 35 with Graves' hyperthyroidism.

The chain joins TRBV11-2 to TRBJ1-1; 11 nucleotides align to TRBD1. V trimming: 6 bases; J trimming: 6 bases; junction bases outside the gene matches: 12. The CDR3 consists of 16 residues. CDR1 and CDR2 from the germline V gene are SGHAT and FQNNGV. In DNA, the CDR3 is TGTGCCAGCAGACAAGGGACAGGGGGACCGGGATCTGAAGCTTTCTTT. Translation: CASRQGTGGPGSEAFF. Variable domain in full (rest from reference TRBV11-2 and TRBJ1-1): EAGVAQSPRYKIIEKRQSVAFWCNPISGHATLYWYQQILGQGPKLLIQFQNNGVVDDSQLPKDRFSAERLKGVDSTLKIQPAKLEDSAVYLCASRQGTGGPGSEAFFGQGTRLTVV.

This clonotype was detected a few times. V gene TRBV2 combines with J gene TRBJ1-5; the match to TRBD1 covers 10 bases. The CDR3 loop spans 15 amino acids. V lost 8 bases to trimming and J lost 4 bases; unmatched junction nucleotides: 8. Germline CDR1 SNHLY, CDR2 FYNNEI. The CDR3 sequence: CASLGRGQGNQPQHF. CDR3 bases: TGTGCCAGCCTCGGTAGGGGACAGGGGAATCAGCCCCAGCATTTT.

The V gene is TRBV20-1, the J gene TRBJ2-7, with TRBD1 identical over 8 bases. Germline V gives CDR1 DFQATT, CDR2 SNEGSKA (reference sequence). This CDR3 has 19 residues. With V trimmed by 2 bases and J by 2 bases, 20 bases remained unmatched. CDR3 in amino acids: CSARPLTGGTKGTTYEQYF. As DNA, the CDR3 is TGCAGTGCTAGACCTCTAACAGGGGGTACTAAGGGGACAACCTACGAGCAGTACTTC.

The chain links TRBV19 to TRBJ1-4; D is possibly TRBD1 (5 bases). Trimming took off 3 bases at V and 5 bases at J, with 13 bases between the two ends. CDR3 length: 15 residues. Germline lookup yields CDR1 LNHDA and CDR2 SQIVND (reference sequence). The CDR3 spells CASSIRRARNEKLFF. The DNA for the CDR3 is TGTGCCAGTAGTATCCGCAGGGCGAGAAATGAAAAACTGTTTTTT.

The chain recombines TRBV7-6 with TRBJ2-7, with a tentative D call TRBD2 (5 bases). Deletions cut 5 bases from V and 12 bases from J, with 26 bases between. The germline gives CDR1 SGHVS, CDR2 FNYEAQ. There are 15 residues in the CDR3. CDR3 DNA: TGTGCCAGCAGCCAAGAAGGCGACTACCCGAGTCCTAGGTACTTC. It translates to CASSQEGDYPSPRYF.

The genes are TRBV7-2 and TRBJ1-1; 8 bases match TRBD1. CDR3 length: 12 amino acids. The germline CDR1 and CDR2 sequences are SGHTA and FQGNSA. With V trimmed by 3 bases and J by 12 bases, 6 bases remained unmatched. CDR3 DNA: TGTGCCAGCAGCTTTCTGACAGGGGAATCTTTCTTT. Amino acids: CASSFLTGESFF.

J is TRBJ2-7 and V is TRBV7-9, with TRBD2 matching over 10 bases. Germline CDR1 and CDR2: SEHNR and FQNEAQ (reference sequence). The CDR3 runs to 13 residues. Trimming removed 4 bases from V and 5 bases from J; junction bases left unmatched: 2. The CDR3 region is CASSYSGRNEQYF. The CDR3 DNA reads as TGTGCCAGCAGCTATAGCGGGAGGAACGAGCAGTACTTC.

The chain has TRBV29-1 and TRBJ1-1; D gene unclear. There are 11 residues in the CDR3. V was clipped by 5 bases and J by 1 base, with 5 bases between them. CDR1 is SQVTM, CDR2 ANQGSEA, per germline. CDR3 loop: CSVRWNTEAFF. CDR3 coding DNA: TGCAGCGTTCGATGGAACACTGAAGCTTTCTTT.